The present TCR beta chain was sequenced within a study of T cells in Graves' hyperthyroidism and ophthalmopathy. Study-wide context: Peripheral blood was acquired at first diagnosis, ahead of any therapy whatsoever.

This CDR3 spans 11 amino acids. The germline CDR1 and CDR2 sequences are MDHEN and SYDVKM. V was shortened by 7 bases and J by 5 bases, with 6 bases between the two germline ends. It was RNA transcripts that yielded the amplified TCR beta CDR3 regions. With the HTBI primer set, the TCR CDR3 went through a first round of RT-PCR. TCRdb ran MiXCR on the multiplex PCR reads and lists one entry per CDR3 protein. The sample consists of 500,000 to 550,000 distinct CDR3 sequences, just under 20% of them appearing once. At least ten counts were recorded for this clonotype. The source is a man aged 40-49 years with Graves' ophthalmopathy. Sequenced material: blood. The V and J genes are TRBV28 and TRBJ2-1; D is perhaps TRBD2 (5 bases). DNA for the CDR3: TGTGCCAGCAAGACTAACAATGAGCAGTTCTTC. The encoded protein is CASKTNNEQFF.